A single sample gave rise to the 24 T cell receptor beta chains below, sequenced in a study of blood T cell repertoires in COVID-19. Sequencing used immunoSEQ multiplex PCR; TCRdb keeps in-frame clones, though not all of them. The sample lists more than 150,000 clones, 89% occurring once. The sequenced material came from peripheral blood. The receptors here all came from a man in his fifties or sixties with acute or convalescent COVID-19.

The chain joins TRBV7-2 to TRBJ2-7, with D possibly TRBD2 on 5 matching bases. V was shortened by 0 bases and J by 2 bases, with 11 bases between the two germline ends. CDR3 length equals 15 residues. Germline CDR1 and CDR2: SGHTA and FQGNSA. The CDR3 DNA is TGTGCCAGCAGCTTAGCACCCCACGGGGCCTACGAGCAGTACTTC. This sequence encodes CASSLAPHGAYEQYF.

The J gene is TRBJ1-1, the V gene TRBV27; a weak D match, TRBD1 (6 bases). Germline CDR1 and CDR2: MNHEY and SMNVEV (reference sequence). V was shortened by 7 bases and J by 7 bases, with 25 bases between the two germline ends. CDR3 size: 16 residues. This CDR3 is CASNPGGGGPGVEAFF. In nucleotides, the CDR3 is TGTGCCAGCAACCCGGGGGGCGGGGGCCCCGGTGTTGAAGCTTTCTTT.

The CDR3, as DNA: TGTGCCAGCTTGGTCTCAGTGGCCCCGAACACTGAAGCTTTCTTT. Translating it yields CASLVSVAPNTEAFF. The V and J genes are TRBV6-5 and TRBJ1-1; D unclear. Looked up from germline, CDR1 is MNHEY and CDR2 is SVGAGI. The V end was cut by 8 bases, the J end by 1 base, with 17 bases between. This CDR3 region has 15 residues.

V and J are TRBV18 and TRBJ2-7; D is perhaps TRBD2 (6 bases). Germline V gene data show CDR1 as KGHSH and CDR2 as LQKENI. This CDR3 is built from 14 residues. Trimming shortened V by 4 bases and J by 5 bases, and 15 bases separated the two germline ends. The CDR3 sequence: CASSRTGGLDEQYF. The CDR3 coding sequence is TGTGCCAGCTCACGGACCGGGGGTCTCGACGAGCAGTACTTC.

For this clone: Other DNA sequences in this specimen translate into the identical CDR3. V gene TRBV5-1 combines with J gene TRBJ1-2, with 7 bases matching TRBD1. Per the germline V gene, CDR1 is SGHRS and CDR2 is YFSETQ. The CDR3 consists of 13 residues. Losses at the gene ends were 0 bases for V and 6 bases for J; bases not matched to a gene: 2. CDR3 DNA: TGCGCCAGCAGCTTGGGACAGGGCGATGGCTACACCTTC. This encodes CASSLGQGDGYTF.

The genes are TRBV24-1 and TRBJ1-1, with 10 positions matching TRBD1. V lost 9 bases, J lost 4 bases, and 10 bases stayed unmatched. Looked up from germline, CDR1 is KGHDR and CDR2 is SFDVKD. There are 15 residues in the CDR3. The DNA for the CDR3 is TGTGCCACCTCTCCCGGGACAGGGGCGAGCACTGAAGCTTTCTTT. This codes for CATSPGTGASTEAFF.

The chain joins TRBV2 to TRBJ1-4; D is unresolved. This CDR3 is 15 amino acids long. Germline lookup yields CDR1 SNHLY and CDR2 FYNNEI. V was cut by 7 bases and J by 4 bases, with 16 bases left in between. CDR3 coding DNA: TGTGCCAGCACCCCGAGAGAGGGAGATAATGAAAAACTGTTTTTT. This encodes CASTPREGDNEKLFF. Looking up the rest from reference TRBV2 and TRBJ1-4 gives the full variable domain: EPEVTQTPSHQVTQMGQEVILRCVPISNHLYFYWYRQILGQKVEFLVSFYNNEISEKSEIFDDQFSVERPDGSNFTLKIRSTKLEDSAMYFCASTPREGDNEKLFFGSGTQLSVL.

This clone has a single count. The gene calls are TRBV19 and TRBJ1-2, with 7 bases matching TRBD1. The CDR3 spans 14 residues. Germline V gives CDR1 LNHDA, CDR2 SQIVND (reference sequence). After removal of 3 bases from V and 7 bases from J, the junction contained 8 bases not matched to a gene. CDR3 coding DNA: TGTGCCAGTAGTATCGACAGGGAAAGATCTGGCTACACCTTC. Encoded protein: CASSIDRERSGYTF. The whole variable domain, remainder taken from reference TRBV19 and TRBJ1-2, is DGGITQSPKYLFRKEGQNVTLSCEQNLNHDAMYWYRQDPGQGLRLIYYSQIVNDFQKGDIAEGYSVSREKKESFPLTVTSAQKNPTAFYLCASSIDRERSGYTFGSGTRLTVV.

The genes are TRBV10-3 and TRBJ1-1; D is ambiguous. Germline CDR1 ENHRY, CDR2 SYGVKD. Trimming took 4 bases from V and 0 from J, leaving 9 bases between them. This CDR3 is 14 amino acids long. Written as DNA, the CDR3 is TGTGCCATCAGTGGCGGAGACCTGAACACTGAAGCTTTCTTT. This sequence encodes CAISGGDLNTEAFF.

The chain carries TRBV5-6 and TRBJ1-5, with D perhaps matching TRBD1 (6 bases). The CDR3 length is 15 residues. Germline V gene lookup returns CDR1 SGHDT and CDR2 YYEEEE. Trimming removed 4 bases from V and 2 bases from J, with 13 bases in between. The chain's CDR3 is CASSVGGMGNQPQHF. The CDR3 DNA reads TGTGCCAGCAGCGTAGGGGGAATGGGCAATCAGCCCCAGCATTTT.

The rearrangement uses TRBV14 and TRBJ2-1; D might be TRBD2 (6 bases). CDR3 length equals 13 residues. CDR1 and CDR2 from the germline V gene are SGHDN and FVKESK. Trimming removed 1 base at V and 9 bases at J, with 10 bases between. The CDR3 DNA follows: TGTGCCAGCAGCCAAGCCCGGGGAGGTGAGCAGTTCTTC. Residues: CASSQARGGEQFF. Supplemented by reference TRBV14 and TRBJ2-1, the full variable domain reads EAGVTQFPSHSVIEKGQTVTLRCDPISGHDNLYWYRRVMGKEIKFLLHFVKESKQDESGMPNNRFLAERTGGTYSTLKVQPAELEDSGVYFCASSQARGGEQFFGPGTRLTVL.

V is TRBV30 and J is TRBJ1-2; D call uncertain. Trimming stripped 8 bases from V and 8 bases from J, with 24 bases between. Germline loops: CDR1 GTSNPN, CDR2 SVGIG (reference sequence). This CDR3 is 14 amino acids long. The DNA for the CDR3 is TGTGCCAGAGATTCGGTCGGGCGGTCGGGGGGCTACACCTTC. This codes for CARDSVGRSGGYTF.

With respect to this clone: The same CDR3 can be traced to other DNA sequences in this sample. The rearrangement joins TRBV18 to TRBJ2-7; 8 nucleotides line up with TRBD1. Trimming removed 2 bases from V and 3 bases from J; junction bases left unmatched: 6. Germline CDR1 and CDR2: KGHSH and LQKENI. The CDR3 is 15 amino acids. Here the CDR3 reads CASSPRPGGFYEQYF. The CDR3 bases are TGTGCCAGCTCACCAAGGCCAGGGGGCTTCTACGAGCAGTACTTC.

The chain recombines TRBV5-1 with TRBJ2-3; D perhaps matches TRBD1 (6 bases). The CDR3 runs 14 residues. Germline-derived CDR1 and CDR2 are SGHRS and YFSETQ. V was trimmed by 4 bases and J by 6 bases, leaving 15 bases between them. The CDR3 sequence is CASSQQGTTDTQYF. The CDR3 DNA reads TGCGCCAGCAGCCAGCAAGGGACAACGGATACGCAGTATTTT. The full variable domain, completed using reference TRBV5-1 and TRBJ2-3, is KAGVTQTPRYLIKTRGQQVTLSCSPISGHRSVSWYQQTPGQGLQFLFEYFSETQRNKGNFPGRFSGRQFSNSRSEMNVSTLELGDSALYLCASSQQGTTDTQYFGPGTRLTVL.

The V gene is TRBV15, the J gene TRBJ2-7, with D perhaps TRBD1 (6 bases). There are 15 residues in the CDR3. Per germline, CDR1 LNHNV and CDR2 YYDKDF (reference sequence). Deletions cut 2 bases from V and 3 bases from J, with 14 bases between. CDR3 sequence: CATSRSRDTRYEQYF. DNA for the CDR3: TGTGCCACCAGCAGAAGTAGGGACACTCGCTACGAGCAGTACTTC.

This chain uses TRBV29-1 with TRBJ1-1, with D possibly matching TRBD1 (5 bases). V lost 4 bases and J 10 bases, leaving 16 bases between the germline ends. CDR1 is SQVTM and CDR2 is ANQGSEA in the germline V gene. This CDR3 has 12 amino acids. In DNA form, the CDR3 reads TGCAGCGTTGTCTTCAGGGAAGTGGTAGCTTTCTTT. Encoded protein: CSVVFREVVAFF.

The CDR3 DNA reads as TGTGCCAGCAGCTTAGATTTGGGCCCGAACACTGAAGCTTTCTTT. Translated, it gives CASSLDLGPNTEAFF. The chain has TRBV11-1 and TRBJ1-1, with unresolved D. The germline gives CDR1 SGHAT, CDR2 FQDESV (reference sequence). Between the trimmed V and J ends, which lost 1 base and 1 base, there was a span of 10 bases. The length of the CDR3 is 15 residues.

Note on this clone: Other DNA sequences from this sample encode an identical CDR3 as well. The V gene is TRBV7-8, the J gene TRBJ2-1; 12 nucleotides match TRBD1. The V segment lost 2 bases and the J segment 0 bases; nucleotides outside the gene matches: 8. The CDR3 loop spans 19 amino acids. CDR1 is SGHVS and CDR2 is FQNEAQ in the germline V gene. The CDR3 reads CASSLRGQGAISSYNEQFF. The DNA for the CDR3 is TGTGCCAGCAGCTTACGGGGACAGGGGGCGATTAGCTCCTACAATGAGCAGTTCTTC.

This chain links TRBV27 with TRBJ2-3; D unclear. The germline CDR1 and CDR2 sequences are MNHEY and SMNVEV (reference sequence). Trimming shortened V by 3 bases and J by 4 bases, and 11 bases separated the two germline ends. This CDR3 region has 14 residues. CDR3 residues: CASSFLPRSDTQYF. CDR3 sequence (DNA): TGTGCCAGCAGTTTCCTACCCCGCTCAGATACGCAGTATTTT.

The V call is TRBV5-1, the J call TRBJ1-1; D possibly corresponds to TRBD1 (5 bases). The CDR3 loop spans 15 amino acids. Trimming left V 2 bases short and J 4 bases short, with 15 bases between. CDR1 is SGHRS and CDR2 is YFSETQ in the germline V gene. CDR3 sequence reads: CASSFMAGGSTEAFF. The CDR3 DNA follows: TGCGCCAGCAGCTTCATGGCGGGGGGAAGCACTGAAGCTTTCTTT. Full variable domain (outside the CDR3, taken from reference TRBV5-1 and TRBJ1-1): KAGVTQTPRYLIKTRGQQVTLSCSPISGHRSVSWYQQTPGQGLQFLFEYFSETQRNKGNFPGRFSGRQFSNSRSEMNVSTLELGDSALYLCASSFMAGGSTEAFFGQGTRLTVV.

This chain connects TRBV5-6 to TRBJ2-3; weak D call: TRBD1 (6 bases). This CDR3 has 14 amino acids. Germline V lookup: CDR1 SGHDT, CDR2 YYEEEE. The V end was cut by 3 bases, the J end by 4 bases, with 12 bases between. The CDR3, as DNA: TGTGCCAGCAGCTGGGGGACACTGGCAGATACGCAGTATTTT. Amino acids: CASSWGTLADTQYF.

CDR3 in DNA: TGTGCCTGGAGTTTACAGGCAGATACGCAGTATTTT. Its translation is CAWSLQADTQYF. The gene calls are TRBV30 and TRBJ2-3; TRBD1 is a possible D gene (5 bases). This CDR3 has 12 residues. Germline CDR1 and CDR2: GTSNPN and SVGIG (reference sequence). V dropped 2 bases and J dropped 4 bases, with 7 bases sitting between them.

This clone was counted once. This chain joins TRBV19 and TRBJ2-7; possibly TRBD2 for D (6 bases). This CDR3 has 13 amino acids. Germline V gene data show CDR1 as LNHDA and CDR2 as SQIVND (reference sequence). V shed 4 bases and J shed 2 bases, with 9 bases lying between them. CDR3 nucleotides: TGTGCCAGTAGTAGCGGGACCCCCTACGAGCAGTACTTC. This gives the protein CASSSGTPYEQYF.

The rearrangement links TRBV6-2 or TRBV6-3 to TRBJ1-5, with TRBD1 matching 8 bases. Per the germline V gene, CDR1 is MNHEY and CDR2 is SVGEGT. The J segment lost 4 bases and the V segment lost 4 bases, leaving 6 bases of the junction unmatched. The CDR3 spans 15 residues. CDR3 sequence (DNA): TGTGCCAGCAGTTTCTACCGGGACAGGAATCAGCCCCAGCATTTT. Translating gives CASSFYRDRNQPQHF.